Listed here are 18 T cell receptor beta chains from one sample, sequenced in a study of T cell repertoires in cytomegalovirus infection. MiXCR, run by TCRdb on the reads, gives a single entry per CDR3 protein. The table has roughly 230,000 distinct CDR3 sequences, 20% to 25% seen once. Sample: CD8+ T cells from PBMCs. The receptors derive from a human donor in good health (CMV status not recorded). Some clones in this sample may be carry-over from other donors' samples.

The CDR3: CASSSGQGYDEQFF. Written as DNA, the CDR3 is TGTGCCAGCAGCTCGGGACAGGGGTATGATGAGCAGTTCTTC. V is TRBV5-5 and J is TRBJ2-1; 10 bases are shared with TRBD1. Per germline, CDR1 SGHKS and CDR2 YYEKEE (reference sequence). J lost 8 bases, V lost 3 bases, and 5 bases had no gene match. The CDR3 covers 14 residues.

V gene TRBV12-3 or TRBV12-4 combines with J gene TRBJ2-5, with 7 bases lining up with TRBD2. CDR3 length equals 14 residues. V lost 2 bases to trimming and J lost 2 bases; unmatched junction nucleotides: 2. Here the CDR3 reads CASSLTSAQETQYF. CDR3 DNA sequence: TGTGCCAGCAGTTTAACTAGCGCACAAGAGACCCAGTACTTC.

This chain links TRBV6-5 with TRBJ1-4; D ambiguous. Germline-derived CDR1 and CDR2 are MNHEY and SVGAGI. The CDR3 covers 15 residues. Between the trimmed V and J ends, which lost 5 bases and 2 bases, there was a span of 12 bases. The CDR3 nucleotides are TGTGCCAGCAGTCCGATCATCAGCACTAATGAAAAACTGTTTTTT. Protein: CASSPIISTNEKLFF.

The rearrangement uses TRBV12-3 or TRBV12-4 and TRBJ1-1, with D hard to call. The CDR3 covers 14 residues. V was shortened by 6 bases and J by 0 bases, with 11 bases between the two germline ends. The CDR3 protein is CASSERPMNTEAFF. CDR3 coding DNA: TGTGCCAGCAGCGAACGGCCCATGAACACTGAAGCTTTCTTT.

The chain recombines TRBV4-2 with TRBJ1-1; possibly TRBD1 for D (6 bases). There are 13 residues in the CDR3. V was shortened by 6 bases and J by 7 bases, with 15 bases between the two germline ends. Per germline, CDR1 LGHNA and CDR2 YNFKEQ. CDR3 coding DNA: TGTGCCAGCAGGGGGGCTGAGGGAATTGAAGCTTTCTTT. Residues: CASRGAEGIEAFF.

This clonotype was found many times. The chain carries TRBV7-8 and TRBJ2-1; possibly TRBD1 or TRBD2 for D (5 bases each). The germline CDR1 and CDR2 sequences are SGHVS and FQNEAQ. The CDR3 consists of 16 residues. Trimming removed 5 bases at V and 2 bases at J, with 16 bases between. The CDR3: CASSGARDRTYNEQFF. The CDR3 region has the DNA TGTGCCAGCAGCGGGGCCAGGGACCGAACCTACAATGAGCAGTTCTTC.

This clonotype was counted a single time. Since a much larger clone is just one base distant, this may be a read error. CDR3 region: CASSFFGTGGSYNERFF. The CDR3 nucleotides read TGTGCCAGCAGCTTCTTCGGGACAGGGGGCTCCTACAATGAGCGGTTCTTC. The chain carries TRBV7-2 and TRBJ2-1; 12 positions agree with TRBD1. Germline assignment: CDR1 SGHTA and CDR2 FQGNSA. The CDR3 sequence is 17 residues long.

The chain joins TRBV6-6 to TRBJ2-1; TRBD1 agrees at 8 bases. This CDR3 has 13 residues. The ends lost 5 bases at V and 9 bases at J; junction bases unmatched: 6. Per germline, CDR1 MNHNY and CDR2 SVGAGI (reference sequence). CDR3 DNA: TGTGCCAGCAGTGGAGGACAGGGCGGTGAGCAGTTCTTC. Translation gives CASSGGQGGEQFF.

The sample holds a few counts of this clonotype. The chain couples TRBV19 to TRBJ1-1; 7 nucleotides agree with TRBD1. Germline CDR1 and CDR2: LNHDA and SQIVND (reference sequence). J gave up 8 bases and V 3 bases, and 3 bases lay outside the gene matches. The CDR3 has 12 amino acids. CDR3: CASSMGQLEAFF. CDR3 sequence (DNA): TGTGCCAGTAGTATGGGACAGCTGGAAGCTTTCTTT.

This clonotype came up a few times. The rearrangement joins TRBV24-1 to TRBJ1-2, with D unclear. The CDR3 extends over 11 amino acids. Trimming removed 6 bases at V and 5 bases at J, with 6 bases between. From germline, CDR1 is KGHDR and CDR2 SFDVKD. The CDR3 region is CATSNGYGYTF. For the CDR3, the DNA is TGTGCCACCAGTAATGGATATGGCTACACCTTC.

This clonotype was seen many times. This sequence joins TRBV7-2 and TRBJ2-5; D unclear. The CDR3 consists of 15 residues. Germline assignment: CDR1 SGHTA and CDR2 FQGNSA. Trimming stripped 0 bases from V and 3 bases from J, with 11 bases between. The CDR3 reads CASSLALGREETQYF. CDR3 bases: TGTGCCAGCAGCTTAGCGCTCGGGCGAGAAGAGACCCAGTACTTC.

This clonotype was recorded many times. The rearrangement joins TRBV2 to TRBJ1-5; no clear D. V gave up 7 bases and J gave up 0 bases, with 13 bases separating them. CDR3 size: 15 residues. Germline V gene lookup returns CDR1 SNHLY and CDR2 FYNNEI. As DNA, the CDR3 is TGTGCCAGCACCCCTGACCACTTTAGCAATCAGCCCCAGCATTTT. This sequence encodes CASTPDHFSNQPQHF.

This clonotype was detected once. The chain is built from TRBV29-1 and TRBJ2-1; D is unresolved. Trimming pared 0 bases from V and 3 bases from J, leaving 6 bases between. Germline loops: CDR1 SQVTM, CDR2 ANQGSEA. The CDR3 consists of 13 residues. The CDR3 is CSVEDELYNEQFF. CDR3 coding DNA: TGCAGCGTTGAAGATGAACTCTACAATGAGCAGTTCTTC.

The gene calls are TRBV7-9 and TRBJ2-1; unclear D gene. The CDR3 runs 15 residues. Trimming removed 5 bases at V and 9 bases at J, with 20 bases between. Germline V gene lookup returns CDR1 SEHNR and CDR2 FQNEAQ (reference sequence). The CDR3 sequence is CASSPTPSPPGEQFF. CDR3 bases: TGTGCCAGCAGCCCTACACCCTCTCCCCCCGGTGAGCAGTTCTTC. Full variable domain (rest looked up from reference TRBV7-9 and TRBJ2-1): DTGVSQNPRHKITKRGQNVTFRCDPISEHNRLYWYRQTLGQGPEFLTYFQNEAQLEKSRLLSDRFSAERPKGSFSTLEIQRTEQGDSAMYLCASSPTPSPPGEQFFGPGTRLTVL.

This clonotype was counted at least ten times. The chain links TRBV7-2 to TRBJ2-1; 8 nucleotides match TRBD2. The CDR3 has 15 amino acids. Germline loops: CDR1 SGHTA, CDR2 FQGNSA. The V and J ends lost 5 bases and 8 bases, in that order; junction bases with no gene match: 11. The CDR3 sequence: CASSRAALAGDEQFF. In nucleotides, the CDR3 is TGTGCCAGCAGCCGGGCAGCCCTAGCGGGTGATGAGCAGTTCTTC. Drawing the rest from reference TRBV7-2 and TRBJ2-1, the complete variable domain is GAGVSQSPSNKVTEKGKDVELRCDPISGHTALYWYRQSLGQGLEFLIYFQGNSAPDKSGLPSDRFSAERTGGSVSTLTIQRTQQEDSAVYLCASSRAALAGDEQFFGPGTRLTVL.

At least ten counts were recorded for this clonotype. The rearrangement uses TRBV7-8 and TRBJ2-7, with 7 bases identical to TRBD1. Trimming cost V 5 bases and J 1 base; bases outside gene matches: 8. This CDR3 has 15 residues. The germline V gene encodes CDR1 SGHVS and CDR2 FQNEAQ. CDR3 coding DNA: TGTGCCAGCAGCCTAGGGACAGCAACGTCCTACGAGCAGTACTTC. This gives the protein CASSLGTATSYEQYF.

This chain uses TRBV29-1 with TRBJ2-3; D unresolved. The V and J ends lost 3 bases and 0 bases respectively, with 10 bases between them. Germline values: CDR1 SQVTM, CDR2 ANQGSEA. This CDR3 spans 14 amino acids. This chain's CDR3 is CSVEGYSSTDTQYF. CDR3 bases: TGCAGCGTTGAGGGATACTCTAGCACAGATACGCAGTATTTT.

This rearrangement joins TRBV28 to TRBJ2-1; 12 bases agree with TRBD2. V lost 4 bases and J lost 8; bases outside the gene matches: 6. Germline lookup yields CDR1 MDHEN and CDR2 SYDVKM. The CDR3 extends over 15 amino acids. This CDR3 is CASSSTSGGFDEQFF. CDR3 nucleotide sequence: TGTGCCAGCAGTTCGACTAGCGGGGGTTTCGATGAGCAGTTCTTC. Full variable domain (missing parts from reference TRBV28 and TRBJ2-1): DVKVTQSSRYLVKRTGEKVFLECVQDMDHENMFWYRQDPGLGLRLIYFSYDVKMKEKGDIPEGYSVSREKKERFSLILESASTNQTSMYLCASSSTSGGFDEQFFGPGTRLTVL.